A selection of T cell receptor beta chains follows, all from one sample in a study of response to subunit inactivated influenza vaccine. TCRdb re-called the RT-PCR reads through MiXCR, storing one row per CDR3 protein. The sample lists roughly 760,000 distinct CDR3 sequences, approximately 21% seen once, with 10% in the top ten. This specimen was PBMCs from blood, taken 4 to 6 days after vaccination. The receptors here all came from a man aged 45 to 65 who received an inactivated influenza vaccine. CDR3s include the opening cysteine and the closing phenylalanine or tryptophan. A D gene is named only where the DNA matches it firmly. Clone sizes are given selectively: once, few, many, or a class where the clone is expanded.

j_gene	abundance	d_gene	v_gene	CDR3aa	CDR3nt
TRBJ1-6	.	.	TRBV11-2	CASSVGQGVSPLHF	TGTGCCAGCAGCGTCGGGCAGGGAGTGTCACCCCTCCACTTT
TRBJ2-1	.	TRBD2	TRBV20-1	CSATERGGLNEQFF	TGCAGTGCAACAGAGCGGGGGGGCCTAAATGAGCAGTTCTTC
TRBJ1-4	.	TRBD1	TRBV28	CASSLSGQGNEKLFF	TGTGCCAGCAGTTTATCCGGACAGGGGAATGAAAAACTGTTTTTT
TRBJ2-1	.	.	TRBV5-1	CASSSEVGGGEQFF	TGCGCCAGCAGCTCGGAGGTGGGGGGCGGTGAGCAGTTCTTC
TRBJ2-5	few	.	TRBV20-1	CSARPIRRDQETQYF	TGCAGTGCTAGACCCATTCGACGGGACCAAGAGACCCAGTACTTC
TRBJ2-1	.	TRBD1	TRBV25-1	CASSELGTGGDNEQFF	TGTGCCAGCAGTGAACTGGGGACAGGCGGGGACAATGAGCAGTTCTTC
TRBJ2-1	.	.	TRBV4-3	CASSQTGHSNEQFF	TGCGCCAGCAGCCAAACGGGACACTCCAATGAGCAGTTCTTC
TRBJ2-7	.	TRBD1	TRBV9	CASSVSGTGSEEQYF	TGTGCCAGCAGCGTAAGTGGGACAGGGTCGGAGGAGCAGTACTTC
TRBJ2-7	.	TRBD1	TRBV6-5	CASSYRQGTKSEQYF	TGTGCCAGCAGTTACCGACAGGGAACAAAAAGCGAGCAGTACTTC
TRBJ2-1	.	.	TRBV10-3	CAISGEPGAYNEQFF	TGTGCCATCAGTGGCGAGCCAGGGGCCTACAATGAGCAGTTCTTC
TRBJ1-6	few	TRBD1	TRBV18	CASSAGTGGNSPLHF	TGTGCCAGCTCAGCCGGGACAGGGGGGAATTCACCCCTCCACTTT
TRBJ2-7	.	.	TRBV5-1	CASSFNRDTATYEQYF	TGCGCCAGCAGCTTTAACCGGGACACGGCCACCTACGAGCAGTACTTC
TRBJ2-5	.	TRBD1	TRBV29-1	CSTGQGQETQYF	TGCAGCACCGGACAGGGCCAAGAGACCCAGTACTTC
TRBJ1-5	many	.	TRBV29-1	CSVAGEASNQPQHF	TGCAGCGTTGCAGGGGAGGCGAGCAATCAGCCCCAGCATTTT
TRBJ2-7	.	.	TRBV20-1	CSAWGLASSYEQYF	TGCAGTGCTTGGGGACTCGCAAGCTCCTACGAGCAGTACTTC
TRBJ1-5	.	.	TRBV19	CASTEKTLSNQPQHF	TGTGCCAGTACGGAGAAGACCCTTAGCAATCAGCCCCAGCATTTT
TRBJ2-1	few	.	TRBV7-8	CASSLFGRGASYNEQFF	TGTGCCAGCAGCTTATTCGGTCGGGGGGCTTCCTACAATGAGCAGTTCTTC
TRBJ1-1	many	TRBD1	TRBV7-2	CASSTRQGGTEAFF	TGTGCCAGCAGCACGCGACAGGGTGGTACTGAAGCTTTCTTT
TRBJ2-7	.	.	TRBV20-1	CSAKNPRELYF	TGCAGTGCTAAGAACCCTAGGGAGCTGTACTTC
TRBJ2-3	many	.	TRBV20-1	CSARTGTDTQYF	TGCAGTGCTAGAACGGGCACAGATACGCAGTATTTT
TRBJ2-7	few	TRBD2	TRBV20-1	CSARDLTSGYEQYF	TGCAGTGCTAGAGATCTCACTAGCGGCTACGAGCAGTACTTC
TRBJ2-7	many	TRBD2	TRBV29-1	CSVEALAGTSGYEQYF	TGCAGCGTTGAAGCTCTGGCCGGGACTAGCGGCTACGAGCAGTACTTC
TRBJ2-1	.	.	TRBV7-2	CASSLEVGPYNEQFF	TGTGCCAGCAGCTTAGAGGTTGGACCATACAATGAGCAGTTCTTC
TRBJ2-7	few	TRBD1	TRBV6-1	CASSRQGSELDEQYF	TGTGCCAGCAGCAGACAGGGGAGTGAATTGGACGAGCAGTACTTC
TRBJ2-5	few	TRBD1	TRBV20-1	CSARTGGEETQYF	TGCAGTGCTCGGACAGGGGGCGAGGAGACCCAGTACTTC
TRBJ2-7	few	TRBD1	TRBV6-2/TRBV6-3	CASSYSIRDRGHEQYF	TGTGCCAGCAGTTACTCAATCCGGGACAGGGGCCACGAGCAGTACTTC
TRBJ2-7	.	TRBD2	TRBV10-3	CAISRASGMEEQYF	TGTGCCATCAGTAGGGCTAGCGGGATGGAAGAGCAGTACTTC
TRBJ2-7	few	.	TRBV14	CASSPRLGHSLSYEQYF	TGTGCCAGCAGCCCGCGGTTGGGACATTCCCTTTCCTACGAGCAGTACTTC
TRBJ2-7	few	.	TRBV3-1	CASSHSTTFVQAYEQYF	TGTGCCAGCAGCCACTCAACAACTTTCGTCCAGGCCTACGAGCAGTACTTC
TRBJ2-1	.	TRBD2	TRBV5-1	CASTKRDRLAGGAEQFF	TGCGCCAGCACCAAACGGGACCGACTAGCGGGAGGAGCTGAGCAGTTCTTC
TRBJ1-5	.	.	TRBV9	CASSVGGDGQPQHF	TGTGCCAGCAGCGTCGGGGGCGACGGTCAGCCCCAGCATTTT
TRBJ2-2	.	.	TRBV11-2	CASMLGPYTGELFF	TGTGCCAGCATGTTGGGGCCGTACACCGGGGAGCTGTTTTTT
TRBJ2-4	few	.	TRBV5-6	CASSSPRAGDIQYF	TGTGCCAGCAGCTCCCCCCGGGCAGGGGACATTCAGTACTTC
TRBJ2-5	few	.	TRBV15	CATSRVGGLSQYF	TGTGCCACCAGCAGGGTTGGAGGCCTATCCCAGTACTTC
TRBJ1-1	.	.	TRBV28	CASSFVSRNTEAFF	TGTGCCAGCAGTTTTGTTAGCAGGAACACTGAAGCTTTCTTT
TRBJ2-7	.	TRBD1	TRBV18	CASSLDRGSSYEQYF	TGTGCCAGCTCACTAGACAGGGGGTCCTCCTACGAGCAGTACTTC
TRBJ2-7	few	.	TRBV10-3	CAISDPGVGEQYF	TGTGCCATCAGTGACCCAGGGGTTGGCGAGCAGTACTTC
TRBJ2-3	.	TRBD1	TRBV18	CASSQTGGLGDTQYF	TGTGCCAGCTCACAAACAGGGGGTCTCGGAGATACGCAGTATTTT
TRBJ2-7	.	.	TRBV7-2	CASSFLGQGTEQYF	TGTGCCAGCAGCTTCCTCGGGCAGGGCACGGAGCAGTACTTC
TRBJ1-1	.	.	TRBV2	CASTTGINTEAFF	TGTGCCAGCACCACAGGGATTAACACTGAAGCTTTCTTT
TRBJ2-3	few	TRBD2	TRBV4-2	CASSRFRGERETDTQYF	TGTGCCAGCAGCCGGTTTCGGGGGGAGCGGGAGACAGATACGCAGTATTTT
TRBJ2-2	.	.	TRBV7-9	CASSSTKGENTGELFF	TGTGCCAGCAGCTCGACGAAGGGGGAGAACACCGGGGAGCTGTTTTTT
TRBJ1-5	.	TRBD1	TRBV30	CAWSEGQGYNQPQHF	TGTGCCTGGAGTGAAGGACAGGGATACAATCAGCCCCAGCATTTT
TRBJ2-3	.	TRBD2	TRBV9	CASSAGTSGGGTDTQYF	TGTGCCAGCAGCGCCGGGACTAGCGGGGGTGGCACAGATACGCAGTATTTT
TRBJ2-4	few	TRBD1	TRBV12-3/TRBV12-4	CASSHGTGWSSIQYF	TGTGCCAGCAGCCACGGGACAGGGTGGTCGTCCATTCAGTACTTC
TRBJ2-1	many	TRBD2	TRBV7-9	CASSSGLAYSSYNEQFF	TGTGCCAGCAGCTCAGGACTAGCGTATAGCTCCTACAATGAGCAGTTCTTC
TRBJ1-2	.	TRBD1	TRBV24-1	CATSDPGQGNYGYTF	TGTGCCACCAGTGATCCGGGACAGGGTAACTATGGCTACACCTTC
TRBJ1-2	.	.	TRBV7-2	CASSKDGAYGYTF	TGTGCCAGCAGCAAGGACGGAGCCTATGGCTACACCTTC